The entry that follows covers one TCR beta chain sequence. Germline-derived CDR1 and CDR2 are DFQATT and SNEGSKA (reference sequence). The CDR3 is 13 residues long. These data are taken from a study of blood T cells in healthy people across ages. Then a second PCR, running roughly 7 to 11 cycles, was carried out with a sample-barcoded 5' primer and a J-beta primer mix. TCRdb called the 5' RACE reads again in MiXCR, with one record for every CDR3 protein. The sample lists under 800,000 distinct CDR3 sequences; roughly 47% were seen once. This TCR was recovered from an older woman in good health. This chain connects TRBV20-1 to TRBJ2-5; 7 positions agree with TRBD1. The sequenced sample was blood. The CDR3, as DNA: TGCAGCCTAGAGGGCCAGGGGGTCTGGGAGCAGTACTTC. This codes for CSLEGQGVWEQYF.